This T cell receptor (beta chain) was observed in a study of blood T cell repertoires in COVID-19. Study details: From T cells, B-cell-depleted T cells, or PBMCs came the material, which was cDNA or gDNA.

Per the original methods: Scientists estimated how many nucleated cells there were by amplifying reference gene primers. Repertoires were generated with immunoSEQ multiplex PCR, while TCRdb's copy carries only in-frame clones and drops some. Clone size and the V and J calls come from that table; the DNA yielded D and trimming. The sample holds hundreds of thousands of clones, under 85% seen once. The TCR was taken from a young woman with COVID-19, enrolled during active disease. The sequencing sample was made of peripheral blood.

The chain's CDR3 is CASSLFFPSPTDTQYF. Here the CDR3 DNA reads TGTGCCAGCAGCTTGTTCTTCCCCAGTCCCACAGATACGCAGTATTTT. The chain employs TRBV5-6 and TRBJ2-3; D is uncertain. CDR1 is SGHDT and CDR2 is YYEEEE in the germline V gene. Trimming took 1 base from V and 2 from J, leaving 14 bases between them. The length of the CDR3 is 16 residues.